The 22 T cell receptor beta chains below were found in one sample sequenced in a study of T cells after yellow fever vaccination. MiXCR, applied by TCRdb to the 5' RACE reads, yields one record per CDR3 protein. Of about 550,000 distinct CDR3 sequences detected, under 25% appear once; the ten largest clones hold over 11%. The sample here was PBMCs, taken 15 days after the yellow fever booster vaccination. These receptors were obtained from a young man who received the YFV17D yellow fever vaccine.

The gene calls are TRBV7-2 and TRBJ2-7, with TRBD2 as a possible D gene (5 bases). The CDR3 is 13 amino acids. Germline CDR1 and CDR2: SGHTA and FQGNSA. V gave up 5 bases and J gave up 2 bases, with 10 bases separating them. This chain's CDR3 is CASSPGIPYEQYF. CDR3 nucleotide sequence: TGTGCCAGCAGCCCGGGAATTCCCTACGAGCAGTACTTC.

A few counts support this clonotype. For the CDR3, the DNA is TGTGCCAGCAGCTTAGGGGTCAGGGGTAATCAGCCCCAGCATTTT. This translates into CASSLGVRGNQPQHF. The chain recombines TRBV11-1 with TRBJ1-5; perhaps TRBD1 as D (6 bases). V was pared by 1 base and J by 4 bases, with 11 bases between. CDR1 is SGHAT and CDR2 is FQDESV in the germline V gene (reference sequence). The CDR3 runs to 15 residues.

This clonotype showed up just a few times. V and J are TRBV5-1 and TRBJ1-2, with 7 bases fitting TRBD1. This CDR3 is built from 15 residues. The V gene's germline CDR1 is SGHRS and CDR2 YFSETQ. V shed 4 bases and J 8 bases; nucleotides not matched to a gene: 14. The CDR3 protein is CASSTRVGGRGGYTF. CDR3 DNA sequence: TGCGCCAGCAGCACCCGGGTAGGGGGCAGAGGAGGCTACACCTTC.

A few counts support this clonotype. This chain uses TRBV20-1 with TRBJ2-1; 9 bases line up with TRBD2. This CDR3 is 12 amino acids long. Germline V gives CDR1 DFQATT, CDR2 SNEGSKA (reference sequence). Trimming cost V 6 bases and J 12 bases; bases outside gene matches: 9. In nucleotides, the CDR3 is TGCAGTGCAAACTTAGCGGGAGTGGGGCAGTTCTTC. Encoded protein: CSANLAGVGQFF.

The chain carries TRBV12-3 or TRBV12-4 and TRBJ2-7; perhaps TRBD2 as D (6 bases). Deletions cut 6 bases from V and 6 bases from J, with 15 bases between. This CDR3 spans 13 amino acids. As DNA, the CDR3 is TGTGCCAGCAGCCGGGACGGGGGACTCGAGCAGTACTTC. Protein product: CASSRDGGLEQYF.

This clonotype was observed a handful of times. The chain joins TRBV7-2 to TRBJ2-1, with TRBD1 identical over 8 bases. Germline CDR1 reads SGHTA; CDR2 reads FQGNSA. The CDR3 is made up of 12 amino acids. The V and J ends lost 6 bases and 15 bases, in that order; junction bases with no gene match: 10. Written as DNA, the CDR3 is TGTGCCAGCAGTAGCCCAGGGGGCTTACCGTTCTTC. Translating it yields CASSSPGGLPFF.

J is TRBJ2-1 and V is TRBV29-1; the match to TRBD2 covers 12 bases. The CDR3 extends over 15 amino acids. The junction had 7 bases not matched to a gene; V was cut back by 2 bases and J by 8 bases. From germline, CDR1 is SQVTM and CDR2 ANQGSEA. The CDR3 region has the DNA TGCAGCGTTGAACCGACTAGCGGGAGTCTCCATGAGCAGTTCTTC. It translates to CSVEPTSGSLHEQFF.

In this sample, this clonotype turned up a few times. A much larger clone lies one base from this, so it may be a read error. As DNA, the CDR3 is TGTGCCAGCAGCCCCTGGACTAGCGGGAGTTACGAGCAGTACTTC. Amino acid sequence: CASSPWTSGSYEQYF. The V gene is TRBV3-1, the J gene TRBJ2-7; 13 bases agree with TRBD2. The CDR3 has 15 amino acids. Germline V gene data show CDR1 as LGHDT and CDR2 as YNNKEL (reference sequence). V lost 4 bases, J lost 4 bases, and 4 bases stayed unmatched.

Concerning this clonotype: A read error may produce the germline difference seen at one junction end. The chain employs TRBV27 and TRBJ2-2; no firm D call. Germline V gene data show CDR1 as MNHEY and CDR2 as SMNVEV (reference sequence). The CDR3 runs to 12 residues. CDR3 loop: CASSISSGELFF. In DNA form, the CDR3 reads TGTGCCAGCAGTATATCTTCCGGGGAGCTGTTTTTT.

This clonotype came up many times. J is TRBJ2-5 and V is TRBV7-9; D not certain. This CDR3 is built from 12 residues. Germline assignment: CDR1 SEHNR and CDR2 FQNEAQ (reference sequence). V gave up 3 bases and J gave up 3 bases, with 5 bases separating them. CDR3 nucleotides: TGTGCCAGCAGCTTCTGGGAAGAGACCCAGTACTTC. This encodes CASSFWEETQYF. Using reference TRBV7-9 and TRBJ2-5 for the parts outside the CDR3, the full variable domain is DTGVSQNPRHKITKRGQNVTFRCDPISEHNRLYWYRQTLGQGPEFLTYFQNEAQLEKSRLLSDRFSAERPKGSFSTLEIQRTEQGDSAMYLCASSFWEETQYFGPGTRLLVL.

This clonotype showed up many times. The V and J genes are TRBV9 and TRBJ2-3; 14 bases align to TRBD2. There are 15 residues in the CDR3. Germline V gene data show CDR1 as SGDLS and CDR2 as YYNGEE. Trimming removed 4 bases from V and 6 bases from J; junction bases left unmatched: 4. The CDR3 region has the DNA TGTGCCAGCAGCCGGACTAGCGGGAGGACGGATACGCAGTATTTT. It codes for CASSRTSGRTDTQYF.

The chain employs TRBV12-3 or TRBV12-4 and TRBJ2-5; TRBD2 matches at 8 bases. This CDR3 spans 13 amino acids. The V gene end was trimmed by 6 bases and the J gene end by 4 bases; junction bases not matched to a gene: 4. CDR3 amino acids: CASSWAGGETQYF. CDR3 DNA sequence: TGTGCCAGCAGCTGGGCGGGGGGAGAGACCCAGTACTTC.

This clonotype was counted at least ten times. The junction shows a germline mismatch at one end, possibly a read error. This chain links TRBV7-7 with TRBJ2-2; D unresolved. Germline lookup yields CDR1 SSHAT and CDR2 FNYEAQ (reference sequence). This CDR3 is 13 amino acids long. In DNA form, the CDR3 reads TGTGCTAGCAGCTTGTCAAACACCGGGGAGCTGTTTTTT. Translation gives CASSLSNTGELFF.

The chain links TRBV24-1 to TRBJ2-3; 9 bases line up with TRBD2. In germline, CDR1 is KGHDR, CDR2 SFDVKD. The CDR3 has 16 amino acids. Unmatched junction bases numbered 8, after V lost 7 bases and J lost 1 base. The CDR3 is CATSPSGRMGTDTQYF. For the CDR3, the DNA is TGTGCCACCAGCCCCAGCGGGAGGATGGGCACAGATACGCAGTATTTT.

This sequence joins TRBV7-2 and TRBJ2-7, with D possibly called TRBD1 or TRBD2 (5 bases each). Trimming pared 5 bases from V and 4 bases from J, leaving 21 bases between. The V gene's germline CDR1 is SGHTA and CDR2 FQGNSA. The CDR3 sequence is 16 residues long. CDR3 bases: TGTGCCAGCAGCCGCCTACCCAGCGGAGAGGGGTACGAGCAGTACTTC. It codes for CASSRLPSGEGYEQYF.

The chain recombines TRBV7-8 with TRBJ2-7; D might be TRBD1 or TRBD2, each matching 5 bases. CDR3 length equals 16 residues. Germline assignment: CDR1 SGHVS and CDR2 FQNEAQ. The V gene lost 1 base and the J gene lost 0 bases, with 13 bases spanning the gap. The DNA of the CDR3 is TGTGCCAGCAGCTTAGACCGGGACGGAACCTCCTACGAGCAGTACTTC. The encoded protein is CASSLDRDGTSYEQYF.

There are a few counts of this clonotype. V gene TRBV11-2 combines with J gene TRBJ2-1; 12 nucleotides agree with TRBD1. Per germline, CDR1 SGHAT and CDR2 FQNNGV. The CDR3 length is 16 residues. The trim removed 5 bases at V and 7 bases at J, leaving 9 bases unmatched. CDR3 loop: CASSTRMGQGANEQFF. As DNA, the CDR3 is TGTGCCAGCAGCACAAGGATGGGACAGGGGGCGAATGAGCAGTTCTTC.

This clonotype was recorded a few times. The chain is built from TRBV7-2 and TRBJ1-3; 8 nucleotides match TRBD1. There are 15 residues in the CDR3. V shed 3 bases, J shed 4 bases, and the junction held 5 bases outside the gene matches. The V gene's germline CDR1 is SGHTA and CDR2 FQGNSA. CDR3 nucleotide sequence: TGTGCCAGCAGCTTGGGACAGGCCTACGGAAACACCATATATTTT. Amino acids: CASSLGQAYGNTIYF.

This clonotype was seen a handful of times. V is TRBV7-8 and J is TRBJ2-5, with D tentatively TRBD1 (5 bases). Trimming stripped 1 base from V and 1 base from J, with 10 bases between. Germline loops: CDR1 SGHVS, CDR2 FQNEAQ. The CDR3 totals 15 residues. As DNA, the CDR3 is TGTGCCAGCAGCTTAGTGGGGCCAGCCCAAGAGACCCAGTACTTC. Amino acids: CASSLVGPAQETQYF.

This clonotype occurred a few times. In DNA form, the CDR3 reads TGCGCCAGCAGCTTGACTAGCGGAGGATACGAGCAGTACTTC. Translated: CASSLTSGGYEQYF. V is TRBV5-1 and J is TRBJ2-7, with 8 bases that match TRBD2. The germline gives CDR1 SGHRS, CDR2 YFSETQ. The CDR3 consists of 14 residues. J lost 4 bases, V lost 1 base, and 4 bases had no gene match.

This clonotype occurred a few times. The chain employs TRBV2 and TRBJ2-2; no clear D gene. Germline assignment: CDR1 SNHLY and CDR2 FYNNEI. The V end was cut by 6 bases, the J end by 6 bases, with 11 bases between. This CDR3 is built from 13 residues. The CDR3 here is CASSSVAAGELFF. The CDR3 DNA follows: TGTGCCAGCAGCTCAGTGGCGGCCGGGGAGCTGTTTTTT.

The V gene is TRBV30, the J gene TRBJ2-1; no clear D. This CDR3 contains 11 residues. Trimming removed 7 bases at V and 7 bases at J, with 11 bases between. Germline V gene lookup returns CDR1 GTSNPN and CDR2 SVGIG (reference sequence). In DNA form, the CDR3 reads TGTGCCTTGCAACCTGGTAATGAGCAGTTCTTC. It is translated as CALQPGNEQFF.